The present entry profiles one TCR beta chain with its context. Its antigen is still unknown. Germline trimming cut 3 bases from V and 7 bases from J; bases unmatched to any gene: 7. The germline gives CDR1 SGDLS, CDR2 YYNGEE. The CDR3 totals 15 residues. The sample originates from a study of cytomegalovirus exposure and HLA in healthy donors. Overall study findings and caveats: The study found most TCR sequences rare, yet found some public TCRs in many donors. It was reported that TCR beta sequences correctly inferred the HLA-A and HLA-B alleles for most subjects. By HLA locus, TCR association rates varied in a later analysis, with DRB1 showing the most and HLA-C the fewest.

PCR amplification relied on 60 Vbeta primers (plus 13 Jbeta primers). This table comes from immunoSEQ multiplex PCR, and its TCRdb copy is limited to in-frame clones, with some not included. The sample lists approximately 130,000 clones; 70% to 75% were seen once. The clonotype comes from a man younger than 45 in good health and CMV-seronegative. Sequenced material: PBMCs. The chain has TRBV9 and TRBJ2-7, with 13 bases matching TRBD2. The CDR3 sequence: CASSDGTSGAEEQYF. DNA of the CDR3: TGTGCCAGCAGCGATGGGACTAGCGGGGCAGAGGAGCAGTACTTC.